The rows below give T cell receptor beta chains drawn from one sample of a study of blood T cell repertoires in COVID-19. Produced via immunoSEQ multiplex PCR; TCRdb's table is partial and in-frame only. Of some 140,000 clones listed, approximately 82% are singletons. The sequenced material came from peripheral blood. The receptor set was obtained from a man aged 55 to 70 who had recovered from COVID-19. CDR3s include the opening cysteine and the closing phenylalanine or tryptophan. Each record gives: J gene, D gene, V gene, clone size, CDR3 protein, CDR3 DNA. The D gene is left open where the match is weak. Clone size is given for some rows only: seen once, a few or many times, or a class if the clone is expanded.

J: TRBJ2-7
D: NA
V: TRBV5-5
size: NA
CDR3: CASSFTRGLSYEQYF
DNA: TGTGCCAGCAGCTTCACGAGGGGACTCTCCTACGAGCAGTACTTC

J: TRBJ2-1
D: NA
V: TRBV28
size: NA
CDR3: CASSRPPPGANEQFF
DNA: TGTGCCAGCAGCCGACCCCCACCGGGTGCAAATGAGCAGTTCTTC

J: TRBJ1-1
D: NA
V: TRBV12-3/TRBV12-4
size: NA
CDR3: CASSGWGDTEAFF
DNA: TGTGCCAGCAGTGGTTGGGGGGACACTGAAGCTTTCTTT

J: TRBJ1-1
D: NA
V: TRBV11-1
size: NA
CDR3: CASSLAAGNMNTEAFF
DNA: TGTGCCAGCAGCTTAGCGGCAGGGAACATGAACACTGAAGCTTTCTTT

J: TRBJ2-2
D: NA
V: TRBV6-2/TRBV6-3
size: NA
CDR3: CASSYSRPNTGELFF
DNA: TGTGCCAGCAGTTACTCCCGTCCGAACACCGGGGAGCTGTTTTTT

J: TRBJ2-2
D: TRBD2
V: TRBV3-1/TRBV3-2
size: NA
CDR3: CASSQERLAVTGELFF
DNA: TGTGCCAGCAGCCAAGAGCGTCTAGCGGTCACCGGGGAGCTGTTTTTT

J: TRBJ2-7
D: TRBD2
V: TRBV5-1
size: NA
CDR3: CASSLRLAGDFSYEQYF
DNA: TGCGCCAGCAGCTTGAGGCTAGCGGGAGATTTCTCCTACGAGCAGTACTTC

J: TRBJ1-6
D: TRBD1
V: TRBV30
size: NA
CDR3: CAWSPGGYNSPLHF
DNA: TGTGCCTGGAGTCCAGGGGGTTATAATTCACCCCTCCACTTT

J: TRBJ2-3
D: NA
V: TRBV27
size: NA
CDR3: CASTTRVGHNTDTQYF
DNA: TGTGCCAGCACCACTCGGGTGGGACATAACACAGATACGCAGTATTTT

J: TRBJ1-4
D: TRBD1
V: TRBV29-1
size: NA
CDR3: CSVGQEEKLFF
DNA: TGCAGCGTAGGACAGGAGGAAAAACTGTTTTTT

J: TRBJ2-2
D: TRBD1
V: TRBV30
size: NA
CDR3: CALKGTGNTGELFF
DNA: TGTGCCTTAAAAGGGACAGGGAACACCGGGGAGCTGTTTTTT

J: TRBJ2-7
D: NA
V: TRBV27
size: NA
CDR3: CASSRVPLSALTSYEQYF
DNA: TGTGCCAGCAGTCGCGTGCCCTTGAGCGCACTTACCTCCTACGAGCAGTACTTC

J: TRBJ2-2
D: NA
V: TRBV14
size: NA
CDR3: CASSRGAGELFF
DNA: TGTGCCAGCAGCCGGGGGGCCGGGGAGCTGTTTTTT

J: TRBJ2-4
D: TRBD1
V: TRBV2
size: NA
CDR3: CAGSGQGIQYF
DNA: TGTGCCGGATCGGGACAGGGCATTCAGTACTTC

J: TRBJ2-7
D: NA
V: TRBV6-1
size: NA
CDR3: CASSSRDSYEQYF
DNA: TGTGCCAGCAGTTCCAGGGACTCCTACGAGCAGTACTTC

J: TRBJ2-7
D: TRBD2
V: TRBV18
size: NA
CDR3: CASSPREADEQYF
DNA: TGTGCCAGCTCCCCGCGGGAGGCTGACGAGCAGTACTTC

J: TRBJ2-5
D: TRBD2
V: TRBV24-1
size: NA
CDR3: CATASGTGWETQYF
DNA: TGTGCCACCGCAAGCGGGACTGGGTGGGAGACCCAGTACTTC

J: TRBJ2-3
D: TRBD2
V: TRBV4-1
size: NA
CDR3: CASSQLGLAADTQYF
DNA: TGCGCCAGCAGCCAATTAGGACTAGCCGCAGATACGCAGTATTTT

J: TRBJ2-2
D: NA
V: TRBV2
size: NA
CDR3: CASSSRGNTGELFF
DNA: TGTGCCAGCAGCTCCAGGGGGAACACCGGGGAGCTGTTTTTT

J: TRBJ1-2
D: TRBD1
V: TRBV9
size: few
CDR3: CASSVGGTGFYGYTF
DNA: TGTGCCAGCAGCGTAGGTGGGACAGGGTTTTATGGCTACACCTTC

J: TRBJ1-1
D: TRBD1
V: TRBV28
size: NA
CDR3: CASSFGGQGIFVTEAFF
DNA: TGTGCCAGCAGTTTCGGTGGACAGGGGATATTCGTCACTGAAGCTTTCTTT

J: TRBJ2-1
D: TRBD2
V: TRBV28
size: NA
CDR3: CASAPTSGRWGNEQFF
DNA: TGTGCCAGCGCCCCGACTAGCGGGAGATGGGGCAATGAGCAGTTCTTC

J: TRBJ2-2
D: TRBD1
V: TRBV25-1
size: large
CDR3: CASSRGQGETGELFF
DNA: TGTGCCAGCTCCAGAGGACAGGGGGAGACCGGGGAGCTGTTTTTT

J: TRBJ2-7
D: NA
V: TRBV4-3
size: NA
CDR3: CASSQVDRSYEQYF
DNA: TGCGCCAGCAGCCAAGTGGACAGAAGCTACGAGCAGTACTTC

J: TRBJ1-2
D: NA
V: TRBV30
size: NA
CDR3: CASHRDDHGYTF
DNA: TGTGCCTCCCACAGGGACGATCATGGCTACACCTTC

J: TRBJ2-5
D: TRBD1
V: TRBV5-4
size: NA
CDR3: CASSGGTGYQETQYF
DNA: TGTGCCAGCAGCGGAGGGACAGGGTACCAAGAGACCCAGTACTTC

J: TRBJ2-1
D: NA
V: TRBV28
size: few
CDR3: CATVGQRVRNDEQFF
DNA: TGTGCCACCGTCGGACAACGGGTTCGTAACGATGAGCAGTTCTTC

J: TRBJ1-4
D: NA
V: TRBV7-8
size: NA
CDR3: CASSISERLFF
DNA: TGTGCCAGCAGCATTTCCGAGAGGCTGTTTTTT

J: TRBJ2-7
D: TRBD1
V: TRBV6-6
size: NA
CDR3: CASSPQGQGAEQYF
DNA: TGTGCCAGCAGCCCCCAAGGACAGGGGGCCGAGCAGTACTTC

J: TRBJ1-2
D: NA
V: TRBV20-1
size: NA
CDR3: CSASSGGGSGYTF
DNA: TGCAGTGCTAGTTCGGGGGGAGGGTCCGGCTACACCTTC

J: TRBJ1-2
D: NA
V: TRBV10-1
size: NA
CDR3: CASYQGLYGYTF
DNA: TGCGCCAGCTACCAGGGCTTGTATGGCTACACCTTC

J: TRBJ1-2
D: NA
V: TRBV7-2
size: NA
CDR3: CASSSPGARHGYTF
DNA: TGTGCCAGCAGCTCCCCAGGGGCCAGACATGGCTACACCTTC

J: TRBJ1-2
D: TRBD1
V: TRBV18
size: NA
CDR3: CASSPDRNYGYTF
DNA: TGTGCCAGCTCACCGGACAGGAACTATGGCTACACCTTC

J: TRBJ1-1
D: NA
V: TRBV7-2
size: NA
CDR3: CASSPDMTERNTEAFF
DNA: TGTGCCAGCAGCCCAGACATGACAGAAAGGAACACTGAAGCTTTCTTT

J: TRBJ1-2
D: NA
V: TRBV4-3
size: NA
CDR3: CASSQVTGNYGYTF
DNA: TGCGCCAGCAGCCAAGTAACAGGAAACTATGGCTACACCTTC

J: TRBJ1-5
D: NA
V: TRBV19
size: NA
CDR3: CASSIAARGSFGAQHF
DNA: TGTGCCAGTAGTATAGCGGCCAGGGGATCCTTCGGAGCCCAGCATTTT

J: TRBJ2-7
D: TRBD2
V: TRBV28
size: NA
CDR3: CASTQHGGNSYEQYF
DNA: TGTGCCAGCACCCAACACGGGGGGAATTCCTACGAGCAGTACTTC

J: TRBJ2-7
D: NA
V: TRBV29-1
size: NA
CDR3: CSVRAGPASYEQYF
DNA: TGCAGCGTTCGGGCGGGCCCCGCCTCCTACGAGCAGTACTTC

J: TRBJ1-1
D: NA
V: TRBV5-1
size: NA
CDR3: CASSLDLDTEAFF
DNA: TGCGCCAGCAGCTTGGATCTAGACACTGAAGCTTTCTTT

J: TRBJ2-3
D: TRBD1
V: TRBV18
size: NA
CDR3: CASSPRQGAADTQYF
DNA: TGTGCCAGCTCACCACGGCAGGGGGCTGCTGATACGCAGTATTTT

J: TRBJ1-2
D: TRBD1
V: TRBV7-2
size: NA
CDR3: CASSKPTGDYGYTF
DNA: TGTGCCAGCAGCAAACCGACAGGGGACTATGGCTACACCTTC

J: TRBJ1-2
D: NA
V: TRBV29-1
size: NA
CDR3: CSAWTVNYGYTF
DNA: TGCAGCGCTTGGACAGTCAACTATGGCTACACCTTC

J: TRBJ1-2
D: NA
V: TRBV19
size: NA
CDR3: CASSISDRNYGYTF
DNA: TGTGCCAGTAGTATATCCGACAGGAACTATGGCTACACCTTC

J: TRBJ2-1
D: TRBD2
V: TRBV6-5
size: NA
CDR3: CASSSGLAGAPEQFF
DNA: TGTGCCAGCAGTTCGGGACTAGCGGGGGCCCCAGAGCAGTTCTTC

J: TRBJ2-3
D: NA
V: TRBV6-6
size: NA
CDR3: CASSPRTVTQYF
DNA: TGTGCCAGCAGCCCGAGGACAGTAACGCAGTATTTT

J: TRBJ2-3
D: NA
V: TRBV10-2
size: NA
CDR3: CASSDSGRGLSTDTQYF
DNA: TGCGCCAGCAGTGATTCGGGGAGGGGGTTGAGCACAGATACGCAGTATTTT

J: TRBJ1-5
D: TRBD1
V: TRBV5-6
size: NA
CDR3: CASSAVGQGGVGNQPQHF
DNA: TGTGCCAGCAGCGCGGTGGGACAGGGAGGGGTAGGCAATCAGCCCCAGCATTTT

J: TRBJ1-6
D: TRBD1
V: TRBV3-1/TRBV3-2
size: NA
CDR3: CASSQELGTGGPPLHF
DNA: TGTGCCAGCAGCCAAGAACTCGGGACAGGGGGGCCACCCCTCCACTTT

J: TRBJ2-7
D: NA
V: TRBV7-2
size: once
CDR3: CASSLRRVGYEQYF
DNA: TGTGCCAGCAGCTTAAGGAGGGTTGGATACGAGCAGTACTTC

J: TRBJ1-4
D: NA
V: TRBV4-3
size: NA
CDR3: CASSQGGRGTNEKLFF
DNA: TGCGCCAGCAGCCAAGGGGGGAGGGGAACTAATGAAAAACTGTTTTTT